These 2 T cell receptor beta chains were sequenced from one sample in a study of T cell responses to AZD1222 COVID-19 vaccine. The protocol was immunoSEQ multiplex PCR, while the TCRdb copy is restricted to in-frame clones and leaves out a portion. The sample carries 100,000 or so clones, roughly 87% recorded once. This specimen consisted of peripheral blood, obtained on day 0 of AZD1222 vaccination. These receptors originate from an adult in good health.

This chain uses TRBV10-1 with TRBJ2-7, with D perhaps given as TRBD1 or TRBD2 (5 bases each). V was cut by 4 bases and J by 0 bases, with 13 bases left in between. This CDR3 is built from 15 residues. Germline assignment: CDR1 WNHNN and CDR2 SYGVQD (reference sequence). CDR3 in DNA: TGCGCCAGCAGTGCAACGGGGCCTAGCTCCTACGAGCAGTACTTC. It specifies CASSATGPSSYEQYF.

The CDR3 is CASSLMRQGSNQPQHF. In nucleotides, the CDR3 is TGTGCCAGCAGCTTAATGCGACAGGGCAGCAATCAGCCCCAGCATTTT. This chain links TRBV7-2 with TRBJ1-5; the match to TRBD1 covers 7 bases. Germline loops: CDR1 SGHTA, CDR2 FQGNSA. V lost 2 bases to trimming and J lost 1 base; unmatched junction nucleotides: 5. This CDR3 is built from 16 residues.